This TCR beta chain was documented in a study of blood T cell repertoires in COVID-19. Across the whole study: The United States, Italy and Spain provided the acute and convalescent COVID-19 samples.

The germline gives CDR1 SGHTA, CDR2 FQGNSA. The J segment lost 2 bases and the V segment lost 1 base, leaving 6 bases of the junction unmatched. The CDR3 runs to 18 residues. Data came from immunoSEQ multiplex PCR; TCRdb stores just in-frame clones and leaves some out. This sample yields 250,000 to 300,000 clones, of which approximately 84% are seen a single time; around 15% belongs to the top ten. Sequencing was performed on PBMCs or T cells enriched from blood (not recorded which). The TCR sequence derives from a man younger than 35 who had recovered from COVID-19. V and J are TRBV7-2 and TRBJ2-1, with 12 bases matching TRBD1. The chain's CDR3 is CASSLVGTGGFPYNEQFF. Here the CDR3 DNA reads TGTGCCAGCAGCTTAGTAGGGACAGGGGGCTTCCCCTACAATGAGCAGTTCTTC.